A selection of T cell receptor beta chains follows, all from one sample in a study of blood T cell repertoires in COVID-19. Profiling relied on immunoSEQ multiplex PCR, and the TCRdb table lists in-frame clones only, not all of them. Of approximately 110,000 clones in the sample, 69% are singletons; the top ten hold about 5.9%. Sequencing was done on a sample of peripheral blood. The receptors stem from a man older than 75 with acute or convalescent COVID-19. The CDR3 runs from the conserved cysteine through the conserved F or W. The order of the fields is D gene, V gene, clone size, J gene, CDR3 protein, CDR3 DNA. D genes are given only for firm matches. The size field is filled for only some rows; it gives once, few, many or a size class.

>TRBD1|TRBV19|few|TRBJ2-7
CASSTSYWTGLDEQYF
TGTGCCAGTAGTACCTCATACTGGACAGGGTTGGACGAGCAGTACTTC
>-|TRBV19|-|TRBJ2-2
CASRPSEGELFF
TGTGCCAGTAGGCCTAGCGAAGGGGAGCTGTTTTTT
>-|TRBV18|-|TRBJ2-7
CASSMVAAPYEQYF
TGTGCCAGCTCAATGGTAGCTGCGCCCTACGAGCAGTACTTC
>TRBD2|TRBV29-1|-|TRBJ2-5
CSDRPTSGSSQETQYF
TGCAGCGATCGACCGACTAGCGGGAGCAGCCAAGAGACCCAGTACTTC
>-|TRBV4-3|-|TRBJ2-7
CASSQDYRYSYEQYF
TGCGCCAGCAGCCAAGATTACAGGTACTCCTACGAGCAGTACTTC
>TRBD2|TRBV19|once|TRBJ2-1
CASSLLAGGSNEQFF
TGTGCCAGTAGCTTACTAGCGGGAGGCTCCAATGAGCAGTTCTTC
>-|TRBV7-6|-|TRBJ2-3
CASSLGQGADTQYF
TGTGCCAGCAGCTTAGGGCAGGGCGCAGATACGCAGTATTTT
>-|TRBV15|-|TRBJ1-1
CATGDLRGTEAFF
TGTGCCACCGGAGACCTTCGAGGTACTGAAGCTTTCTTT
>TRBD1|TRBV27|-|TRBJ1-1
CASSLANRGITNTEAFF
TGTGCCAGCAGTTTAGCCAACAGGGGGATTACGAACACTGAAGCTTTCTTT
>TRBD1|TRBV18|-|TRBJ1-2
CASSLDRGNGYTF
TGTGCCAGCTCCCTGGACAGGGGAAATGGCTACACCTTC
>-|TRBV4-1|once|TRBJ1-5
CASTREGGASNQPQHF
TGCGCCAGCACCCGCGAAGGGGGGGCGAGCAATCAGCCCCAGCATTTT
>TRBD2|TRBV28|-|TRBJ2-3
CASSLTSGTTDTQYF
TGTGCCAGCAGTTTGACTAGCGGAACCACAGATACGCAGTATTTT
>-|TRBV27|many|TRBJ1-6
CASRPGNNSPLHF
TGTGCCAGCAGGCCAGGAAATAATTCACCCCTCCACTTT
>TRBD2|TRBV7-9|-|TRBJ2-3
CASRSSGGKVTQYF
TGTGCCAGCAGGTCTAGCGGGGGCAAAGTTACGCAGTATTTT
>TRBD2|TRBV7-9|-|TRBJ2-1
CASSPGTSASYNEQFF
TGTGCCAGCAGCCCGGGGACTAGCGCCTCCTACAATGAGCAGTTCTTC
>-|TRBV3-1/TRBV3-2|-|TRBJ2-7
CASTIGEKGKRFF
TGTGCCAGCACCATTGGGGAGAAGGGAAAAAGATTCTTC
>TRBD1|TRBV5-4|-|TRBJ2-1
CASSSRGQAANEQFF
TGTGCCAGCAGCTCCAGGGGACAGGCTGCCAATGAGCAGTTCTTC